Each of the 25 T cell receptor beta chains below was sequenced from the same sample in a study of blood T cells in healthy people across ages. A second PCR of about 6 to 12 cycles used a sample-barcoded 5' primer and a J-beta primer mix. MiXCR, applied by TCRdb to the 5' RACE reads, yields one record per CDR3 protein. Of hundreds of thousands of distinct CDR3 sequences in the sample, 52% are singletons; the top ten hold less than 15%. Input material: blood. These receptors were collected from a woman older than 75 in good health.

In the case of this clonotype: A read error may be the cause here, since a much bigger clone is one base away. V gene TRBV9 combines with J gene TRBJ2-5; D is undetermined. The ends were cut back, 3 bases at V and 11 bases at J, with 17 bases in the middle. The CDR3 totals 13 residues. The germline gives CDR1 SGDLS, CDR2 YYNGEE. CDR3 region: CASSAPSGAEQYF. The CDR3 bases are TGTGCCAGCAGCGCCCCCTCAGGAGCTGAGCAGTACTTC.

Notes on this clonotype: This may come from a read error, since a much larger clone is one base off. The V gene is TRBV6-5, the J gene TRBJ2-4; possible D gene TRBD2, 6 bases. Germline-derived CDR1 and CDR2 are MNHEY and SVGAGI. Trimming shortened V by 0 bases and J by 3 bases, and 12 bases separated the two germline ends. This CDR3 region has 16 residues. The DNA of the CDR3 is TGTGCCAGCAGTTACTCGGCGGGGTCGGTCAAAAACATTCAGTACTTC. Its protein product is CASSYSAGSVKNIQYF.

At least ten counts were recorded for this clonotype. This sequence joins TRBV7-3 and TRBJ2-7; D might be TRBD2 (5 bases). V gave up 2 bases and J gave up 5 bases, with 10 bases separating them. This CDR3 has 13 residues. Germline V lookup: CDR1 SGHTA, CDR2 FQGTGA. CDR3 region: CASSLEGRDEQYF. The DNA for the CDR3 is TGTGCCAGCAGCTTAGAGGGTCGGGACGAGCAGTACTTC.

The chain uses TRBV15 and TRBJ2-7; 7 bases map to TRBD2. The CDR3 has 16 amino acids. The J segment lost 0 bases and the V segment lost 0 bases, leaving 5 bases of the junction unmatched. Germline CDR1 reads LNHNV; CDR2 reads YYDKDF (reference sequence). CDR3 in amino acids: CATSREKAGSSYEQYF. The CDR3 bases are TGTGCCACCAGCAGAGAGAAAGCGGGAAGCTCCTACGAGCAGTACTTC.

This clonotype showed up many times. The J gene is TRBJ1-1, the V gene TRBV28; D may be TRBD1 (6 bases). Germline values: CDR1 MDHEN, CDR2 SYDVKM. V shed 6 bases and J shed 1 base, with 12 bases lying between them. This CDR3 has 14 residues. The CDR3 bases are TGTGCCAGCAGAAGGGGGTTAGGGAACACTGAAGCTTTCTTT. Translation gives CASRRGLGNTEAFF.

The rearrangement joins TRBV7-9 to TRBJ2-1; D possibly corresponds to TRBD1 (6 bases). Gene TRBJ2-7 matches the end of the DNA better, so the J call may be wrong. The CDR3 length is 13 residues. CDR1 and CDR2 (germline): SEHNR, FQNEAQ (reference sequence). The CDR3 sequence is CAAPLFEGDEQYF. The DNA of the CDR3 is TGTGCCGCTCCCCTCTTTGAGGGGGATGAGCAGTACTTC.

J is TRBJ2-7 and V is TRBV2; possible D gene TRBD2, 6 bases. This CDR3 contains 14 residues. V dropped 10 bases and J dropped 0 bases, with 16 bases sitting between them. Germline lookup yields CDR1 SNHLY and CDR2 FYNNEI. In DNA form, the CDR3 reads TGTGCCATCAAAGCGGGCGCTCGCTCCTACGAGCAGTACTTC. Its protein product is CAIKAGARSYEQYF.

The chain links TRBV3-1 to TRBJ2-7, with D tentatively TRBD2 (6 bases). The J call may not be correct, given that the DNA end is closer to TRBJ2-5. This CDR3 has 16 amino acids. Germline CDR1 is LGHDT and CDR2 is YNNKEL (reference sequence). CDR3 amino acids: CARAVSNGSLRETQYF. CDR3 nucleotides: TGTGCCAGGGCGGTCTCTAACGGGAGCTTGCGAGAGACCCAGTACTTC.

There are a few counts of this clonotype. V is TRBV7-3 and J is TRBJ1-1; D may be TRBD1 (5 bases). This CDR3 spans 14 amino acids. Trimming took 0 bases from V and 9 from J, leaving 14 bases between them. Germline V gene lookup returns CDR1 SGHTA and CDR2 FQGTGA. The CDR3 region is CASSLTGWGLKAFF. CDR3 nucleotides: TGTGCCAGCAGCTTAACGGGGTGGGGCCTCAAAGCTTTCTTT. The whole variable domain, remainder taken from reference TRBV7-3 and TRBJ1-1, is GAGVSQTPSNKVTEKGKYVELRCDPISGHTALYWYRQSLGQGPEFLIYFQGTGAADDSGLPNDRFFAVRPEGSVSTLKIQRTERGDSAVYLCASSLTGWGLKAFFGQGTRLTVV.

This clonotype has a count of ten or more. The chain carries TRBV4-1 and TRBJ1-5, with D possibly matching TRBD1 (5 bases). With 5 bases removed from V and 4 bases from J, the gap between germline ends came to 9 bases. Germline V gene data show CDR1 as MGHRA and CDR2 as YSYEKL. The CDR3 is made up of 13 amino acids. CDR3 amino acids: CASSLGENQPQHF. The CDR3 coding sequence is TGCGCCAGCAGCTTGGGGGAGAATCAGCCCCAGCATTTT.

The genes are TRBV6-2 or TRBV6-3 and TRBJ1-2; D is unresolved. V was pared by 5 bases and J by 2 bases, with 9 bases between. CDR1 and CDR2 (germline): MNHEY, SVGEGT. The CDR3 covers 13 residues. The CDR3 loop reads CASSDPQNYGYTF. The CDR3, as DNA: TGTGCCAGCAGTGACCCGCAGAACTATGGCTACACCTTC.

The rearrangement links TRBV12-3 or TRBV12-4 to TRBJ2-2, with TRBD1 as a possible D gene (6 bases). CDR3 length: 16 amino acids. Trimming took 5 bases from V and 5 from J, leaving 18 bases between them. CDR3 nucleotides: TGTGCCAGCAGTCAAAGGGGGAGAGGGATTACCGGGGAGCTGTTTTTT. Its protein is CASSQRGRGITGELFF.

The DNA of the CDR3 is TGTGCCAGCAGCCCTCGGCTCCAGGGAGGTTACAATGAGCAGTTCTTC. This sequence encodes CASSPRLQGGYNEQFF. The chain carries TRBV3-1 and TRBJ2-1; D is possibly TRBD2 (6 bases). CDR1 and CDR2 (germline): LGHDT, YNNKEL (reference sequence). V was cut by 4 bases and J by 4 bases, with 17 bases left in between. This CDR3 contains 16 residues.

V gene TRBV10-3 combines with J gene TRBJ2-1; 7 bases are shared with TRBD2. The trim removed 7 bases at V and 8 bases at J, leaving 11 bases unmatched. Germline CDR1 is ENHRY and CDR2 is SYGVKD. CDR3 size: 14 residues. The CDR3 DNA sequence: TGTGCCATCACCTCAAATTTAAGCGGGGATGAGCAGTTCTTC. Its protein product is CAITSNLSGDEQFF.

This clonotype was counted a single time. The chain carries TRBV20-1 and TRBJ2-3, with 8 nucleotides matching TRBD2. Trimming cost V 6 bases and J 1 base; bases outside gene matches: 6. Germline loops: CDR1 DFQATT, CDR2 SNEGSKA (reference sequence). CDR3 length: 14 residues. CDR3: CSAVGAGGTDTQYF. The CDR3 DNA follows: TGCAGTGCGGTCGGAGCGGGGGGCACAGATACGCAGTATTTT.

The J gene is TRBJ1-5, the V gene TRBV6-1; 8 bases are shared with TRBD1. V dropped 6 bases and J dropped 4; count of bases not matched to a gene: 8. The germline gives CDR1 MNHNS, CDR2 SASEGT. The CDR3 extends over 15 amino acids. The DNA of the CDR3 is TGTGCCAGCAGCTACCAGGGGGCCGGAAATCAGCCCCAGCATTTT. This encodes CASSYQGAGNQPQHF.

This clonotype was detected ten times or more. V and J are TRBV7-9 and TRBJ1-1; D ambiguous. Trimming shortened V by 4 bases and J by 0 bases, and 9 bases separated the two germline ends. The CDR3 length is 14 residues. Per the germline V gene, CDR1 is SEHNR and CDR2 is FQNEAQ (reference sequence). The CDR3 loop is CASSSLDLNTEAFF. The CDR3 DNA sequence: TGTGCCAGCAGCTCCCTGGACTTGAACACTGAAGCTTTCTTT.

CDR3 region: CASSSKALNTEAFF. The CDR3 nucleotides read TGTGCCAGCAGCTCAAAAGCTTTGAACACTGAAGCTTTCTTT. The rearrangement joins TRBV5-4 to TRBJ1-1; D unresolved. There are 14 residues in the CDR3. Trimming left V 3 bases short and J 0 bases short, with 9 bases between. Germline loops: CDR1 SGHNT, CDR2 YYREEE (reference sequence).

To note about this clonotype: A much larger clone differs from this one at a single base, so this may be a read error. V gene TRBV5-1 combines with J gene TRBJ2-1; 7 nucleotides line up with TRBD2. The CDR3 spans 16 residues. CDR1 and CDR2 from the germline V gene are SGHRS and YFSETQ. The CDR3 region is CASSSRLAASYNKQFF. CDR3 in DNA: TGCGCCAGCAGCTCTCGGCTAGCGGCCTCCTACAATAAGCAGTTCTTC.

With respect to this clonotype: This may stem from a read error, because a much larger clone lies one nucleotide away. This sequence joins TRBV28 and TRBJ1-2; D not certain. This CDR3 is 15 amino acids long. Germline CDR1 reads MDHEN; CDR2 reads SYDVKM. The ends were cut back, 2 bases at V and 6 bases at J, with 16 bases in the middle. The CDR3 loop is CASSLGVLGKHGYTF. The CDR3, as DNA: TGTGCCAGCAGTTTAGGGGTCCTGGGAAAACATGGCTACACCTTC.

The gene calls are TRBV4-1 and TRBJ2-2; D is undetermined. The V end lost 4 bases, the J end lost 11 bases, and 11 bases lay between the germline ends. There are 12 residues in the CDR3. The germline CDR1 and CDR2 sequences are MGHRA and YSYEKL. CDR3: CASSPQGSELFF. The DNA for the CDR3 is TGCGCCAGCAGCCCCCAAGGGTCCGAGCTGTTTTTT.

The genes are TRBV27 and TRBJ1-2, with TRBD1 matching over 8 bases. With 5 bases clipped from V and 3 bases from J, the junction kept 8 bases outside the gene matches. The CDR3 is 15 residues long. In germline, CDR1 is MNHEY, CDR2 SMNVEV (reference sequence). The CDR3 sequence is CASSGPGTGYYGYTF. DNA of the CDR3: TGTGCCAGCAGTGGTCCCGGGACAGGCTACTATGGCTACACCTTC.

This chain connects TRBV7-9 to TRBJ1-4, with D perhaps TRBD1 (6 bases). The germline CDR1 and CDR2 sequences are SEHNR and FQNEAQ (reference sequence). The CDR3 runs 14 residues. V was shortened by 5 bases and J by 8 bases, with 15 bases between the two germline ends. The CDR3 nucleotides read TGTGCCAGCAGCGTAGGCCGGGACATCGAAAAACTGTTTTTT. Residues: CASSVGRDIEKLFF.

The J gene is TRBJ2-1, the V gene TRBV29-1; 11 bases fit TRBD2. Germline assignment: CDR1 SQVTM and CDR2 ANQGSEA. The CDR3 spans 18 residues. V shed 7 bases and J 2 bases; nucleotides not matched to a gene: 16. The CDR3 loop is CSAGAWSSGGSPYNEQFF. CDR3 in DNA: TGCAGCGCGGGGGCCTGGTCTAGCGGGGGGAGCCCCTACAATGAGCAGTTCTTC.

This chain connects TRBV3-1 to TRBJ1-2; possibly TRBD1 for D (6 bases). Trimming cost V 3 bases and J 3 bases, with 23 bases left between them. Germline CDR1 reads LGHDT; CDR2 reads YNNKEL (reference sequence). This CDR3 region has 18 residues. The CDR3 DNA follows: TGTGCCAGCAGCCAGGAGCCGGATCCAGGGGCGGGGGACTATGGCTACACCTTC. It encodes CASSQEPDPGAGDYGYTF.